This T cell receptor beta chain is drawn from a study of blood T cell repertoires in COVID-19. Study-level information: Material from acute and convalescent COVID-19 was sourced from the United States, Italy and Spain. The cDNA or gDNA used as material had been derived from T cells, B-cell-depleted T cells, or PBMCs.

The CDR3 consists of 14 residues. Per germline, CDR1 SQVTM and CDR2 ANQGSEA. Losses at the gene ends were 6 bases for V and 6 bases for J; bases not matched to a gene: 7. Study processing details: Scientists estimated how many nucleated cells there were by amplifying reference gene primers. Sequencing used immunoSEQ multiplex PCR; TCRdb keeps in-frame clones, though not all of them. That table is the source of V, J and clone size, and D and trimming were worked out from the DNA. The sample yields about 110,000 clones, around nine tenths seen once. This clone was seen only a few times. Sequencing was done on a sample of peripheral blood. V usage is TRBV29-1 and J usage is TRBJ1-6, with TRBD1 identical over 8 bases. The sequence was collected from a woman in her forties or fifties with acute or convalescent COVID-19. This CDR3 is CSVASGQANSPLHF. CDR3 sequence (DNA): TGCAGCGTGGCGTCGGGACAGGCTAATTCACCCCTCCACTTT.